This paragraph reports one T cell receptor beta chain. Time point given: baseline pretreatment blood. Treatment denoted: 15 Gy SBRT to primary tumor, nephrectomy 4 weeks later. Clear cell pathology was present in this patient's renal cell carcinoma. Germline V CDR1 and CDR2: MNHNY, SVGAGI (reference sequence). The CDR3 is 14 residues long. The ends were cut back, 4 bases at V and 5 bases at J, with 14 bases in the middle. This sample is part of a study of radiation and T cells in renal cell carcinoma. About the study: Nephrectomy followed 15 Gy stereotactic body radiation by 4 weeks.

Assay used: immunoSEQ multiplex PCR; TCRdb lists only in-frame clones, some missing. This table holds about 130,000 clones, roughly 84% found once. This receptor was obtained from a woman in her forties or fifties with renal cell carcinoma. V and J are TRBV6-6 and TRBJ1-2, with TRBD1 as a possible D gene (5 bases). This specimen consisted of blood, obtained from a patient whose treatment included radiotherapy and nephrectomy. CDR3 region: CASSSGANSYGYTF. CDR3 nucleotides: TGTGCCAGCAGTTCCGGGGCTAACTCTTATGGCTACACCTTC.